These 32 T cell receptor beta chains were all obtained from the same sample, sequenced in a study of a mutant IDH1 vaccine in newly diagnosed glioma. The data were produced by immunoSEQ multiplex PCR, yet TCRdb's version contains in-frame clones alone and is incomplete. The sample includes 31,000 or so clones, around 80% of them seen just once. This sample's time point: week 11, during vaccination. Vaccine doses each comprised 300 ug of mutant IDH1 20-mer peptide, with topical imiquimod. These receptors' antigens are unknown. The sequences come from PBMCs, collected from a glioma patient whose treatment included an IDH1 peptide vaccine. Source of these receptors: a man in his thirties or forties with glioma.

The gene calls are TRBV9 and TRBJ1-4, with TRBD1 as a possible D gene (5 bases). This CDR3 is 15 amino acids long. V gave up 4 bases and J gave up 7 bases, with 17 bases separating them. Germline values: CDR1 SGDLS, CDR2 YYNGEE. The CDR3 spells CASSTRDSEGEKLFF. CDR3 DNA: TGTGCCAGCAGCACCCGGGACTCCGAGGGTGAAAAACTGTTTTTT.

The chain combines TRBV10-3 with TRBJ1-5; the D gene is possibly TRBD1 (5 bases). From germline, CDR1 is ENHRY and CDR2 SYGVKD. Trimming left V 2 bases short and J 9 bases short, with 14 bases between. This CDR3 is 14 amino acids long. The CDR3 loop reads CAISEPGRRGPQHF. CDR3 coding DNA: TGTGCCATCAGTGAGCCGGGGCGACGGGGGCCCCAGCATTTT.

The V gene is TRBV4-1, the J gene TRBJ2-4, with D perhaps TRBD1 or TRBD2 (7 bases each). Germline assignment: CDR1 MGHRA and CDR2 YSYEKL. V was trimmed by 1 base and J by 2 bases, leaving 15 bases between them. The CDR3 extends over 17 amino acids. The CDR3 is CASSQVGGGGPKNIQYF. The DNA for the CDR3 is TGCGCCAGCAGCCAAGTCGGGGGAGGGGGCCCCAAAAACATTCAGTACTTC.

This chain links TRBV14 with TRBJ1-1, with 9 bases aligning to TRBD1. CDR1 SGHDN and CDR2 FVKESK come from the germline V gene. J gave up 11 bases and V 4 bases, and 8 bases lay outside the gene matches. This CDR3 has 13 residues. CDR3 nucleotide sequence: TGTGCCAGCAGCCGGTTTGACAGGGGGAACGCTTTCTTT. Its translation: CASSRFDRGNAFF.

The chain couples TRBV5-6 to TRBJ1-5, with D possibly being TRBD1 (6 bases). Germline CDR1 SGHDT, CDR2 YYEEEE. Deletions cut 3 bases from V and 0 bases from J, with 13 bases between. The CDR3 is 16 residues long. In DNA form, the CDR3 reads TGTGCCAGCAGCTCCTGGACAGATGTTAGCAATCAGCCCCAGCATTTT. Translation: CASSSWTDVSNQPQHF.

J is TRBJ2-7 and V is TRBV29-1, with D possibly called TRBD1 or TRBD2 (5 bases each). Trimming removed 1 base from V and 3 bases from J, with 10 bases in between. This CDR3 is 13 amino acids long. CDR1 is SQVTM and CDR2 is ANQGSEA in the germline V gene. This chain's CDR3 is CSVEGGPFYEQYF. In DNA form, the CDR3 reads TGCAGCGTTGAAGGGGGACCCTTCTACGAGCAGTACTTC.

The chain joins TRBV30 to TRBJ1-5; D not certain. The germline CDR1 and CDR2 sequences are GTSNPN and SVGIG (reference sequence). The CDR3 extends over 17 amino acids. The ends were cut back, 0 bases at V and 0 bases at J, with 15 bases in the middle. In DNA form, the CDR3 reads TGTGCCTGGAGTGTAGTAGGGATGGGGTATAGCAATCAGCCCCAGCATTTT. This sequence encodes CAWSVVGMGYSNQPQHF.

This chain links TRBV6-1 with TRBJ1-5; a weak D match, TRBD1 (5 bases). The CDR3 loop spans 16 amino acids. V lost 4 bases and J 4 bases, leaving 17 bases between the germline ends. The germline V gene encodes CDR1 MNHNS and CDR2 SASEGT. CDR3 sequence reads: CASSVSPQDKNQPQHF. In DNA form, the CDR3 reads TGTGCCAGCAGTGTTTCCCCGCAGGACAAGAATCAGCCCCAGCATTTT.

This chain joins TRBV6-4 and TRBJ2-3, with D hard to call. Trimming shortened V by 3 bases and J by 6 bases, and 4 bases separated the two germline ends. CDR1 and CDR2 (germline): MRHNA, SNTAGT. CDR3 length: 11 residues. The chain's CDR3 is CASSEADTQYF. The CDR3 coding sequence is TGTGCCAGCAGTGAAGCGGATACGCAGTATTTT.

The chain links TRBV2 to TRBJ2-7; D ambiguous. CDR1 is SNHLY, CDR2 FYNNEI, per germline. CDR3 size: 14 residues. Deletions cut 5 bases from V and 4 bases from J, with 15 bases between. CDR3 in amino acids: CASSPRSAKYEQYF. CDR3 coding DNA: TGTGCCAGCAGTCCAAGATCGGCAAAGTACGAGCAGTACTTC.

The genes are TRBV2 and TRBJ2-5; 14 bases match TRBD2. The germline CDR1 and CDR2 sequences are SNHLY and FYNNEI. The CDR3 spans 14 residues. Germline trimming cut 8 bases from V and 4 bases from J; bases unmatched to any gene: 3. The CDR3 loop reads CASRTSGGLETQYF. CDR3 nucleotides: TGTGCCAGCCGGACTAGCGGGGGGCTAGAGACCCAGTACTTC.

The chain uses TRBV30 and TRBJ1-1; the match to TRBD1 covers 10 bases. This CDR3 region has 15 residues. Germline V gene data show CDR1 as GTSNPN and CDR2 as SVGIG (reference sequence). Trimming removed 3 bases from V and 6 bases from J; junction bases left unmatched: 10. The CDR3 region is CAWRRSGQGLAEAFF. CDR3 coding DNA: TGTGCCTGGAGGCGATCGGGACAGGGGTTGGCTGAAGCTTTCTTT.

The rearrangement joins TRBV6-5 to TRBJ1-4; TRBD1 matches 11 bases. Losses at the gene ends were 7 bases for V and 6 bases for J; bases not matched to a gene: 4. The CDR3 runs 14 residues. Germline V gives CDR1 MNHEY, CDR2 SVGAGI. CDR3 coding DNA: TGTGCCAGCATGGGGACAGGGGGGGATGAAAAACTGTTTTTT. Translated, it gives CASMGTGGDEKLFF.

V is TRBV30 and J is TRBJ2-1; D is tentatively TRBD1 or TRBD2 (5 bases each). V was shortened by 0 bases and J by 15 bases, with 21 bases between the two germline ends. The CDR3 runs 14 residues. Germline V gene sequence: CDR1 GTSNPN, CDR2 SVGIG (reference sequence). CDR3 loop: CAWSVPFLALRGFF. CDR3 coding DNA: TGTGCCTGGAGTGTCCCCTTTCTAGCTCTAAGGGGGTTCTTC.

This rearrangement joins TRBV10-2 to TRBJ2-2, with D perhaps TRBD2 (5 bases). Germline loops: CDR1 WSHSY, CDR2 SAAADI. V dropped 2 bases and J dropped 5 bases, with 12 bases sitting between them. This CDR3 comprises 15 residues. The CDR3 coding sequence is TGCGCCAGCAGTGAGACGACGCGAGGGACCGGGGAGCTGTTTTTT. Translation: CASSETTRGTGELFF.

This clone was counted only a few times. The rearrangement links TRBV5-6 to TRBJ2-7; 9 bases fit TRBD1. Trimming removed 4 bases from V and 5 bases from J; junction bases left unmatched: 10. Germline V gene data show CDR1 as SGHDT and CDR2 as YYEEEE. The CDR3 spans 15 residues. The CDR3 loop is CASSPSPDRGNEQYF. CDR3 nucleotides: TGTGCCAGCAGCCCTAGCCCGGACAGGGGAAACGAGCAGTACTTC.

The chain couples TRBV7-2 to TRBJ2-3; D may be TRBD2 (5 bases). V was pared by 6 bases and J by 3 bases, with 13 bases between. The CDR3 covers 14 residues. Looked up from germline, CDR1 is SGHTA and CDR2 is FQGNSA. CDR3 sequence reads: CASRFSRGTDTQYF. The CDR3, as DNA: TGTGCCAGCAGGTTTTCTCGGGGAACAGATACGCAGTATTTT.

This CDR3 is CASSFQGETGELFF. The CDR3 DNA reads TGTGCCAGTAGTTTCCAGGGGGAGACCGGGGAGCTGTTTTTT. The chain combines TRBV19 with TRBJ2-2; 7 bases are shared with TRBD1. The CDR3 is 14 amino acids. V was clipped by 5 bases and J by 5 bases; unmatched bases: 5. Germline assignment: CDR1 LNHDA and CDR2 SQIVND (reference sequence).

CDR3 sequence: CASSLGGTGASPLHF. CDR3 sequence (DNA): TGCGCCAGCAGCTTGGGGGGGACAGGGGCTTCACCCCTCCACTTT. The chain combines TRBV5-1 with TRBJ1-6; 10 bases fit TRBD1. Germline V gene lookup returns CDR1 SGHRS and CDR2 YFSETQ. The CDR3 runs 15 residues. The V segment lost 0 bases and the J segment 9 bases; nucleotides outside the gene matches: 3.

The gene calls are TRBV5-1 and TRBJ2-2; no clear D gene. The ends were cut back, 2 bases at V and 0 bases at J, with 5 bases in the middle. CDR1 SGHRS and CDR2 YFSETQ come from the germline V gene. The CDR3 spans 14 residues. The CDR3 here is CASSLYSNTGELFF. CDR3 nucleotides: TGCGCCAGCAGCTTATATTCGAACACCGGGGAGCTGTTTTTT. Looking up the rest from reference TRBV5-1 and TRBJ2-2 gives the full variable domain: KAGVTQTPRYLIKTRGQQVTLSCSPISGHRSVSWYQQTPGQGLQFLFEYFSETQRNKGNFPGRFSGRQFSNSRSEMNVSTLELGDSALYLCASSLYSNTGELFFGEGSRLTVL.

This chain uses TRBV25-1 with TRBJ1-3; D is unclear. The V and J ends lost 1 base and 5 bases respectively, with 12 bases between them. This CDR3 is built from 15 residues. Germline V gene sequence: CDR1 MGHDK, CDR2 SYGVNS. CDR3 DNA: TGTGCCAGCAGTGAATCCAACATTATTAGAAACACCATATATTTT. This encodes CASSESNIIRNTIYF.

The chain couples TRBV4-1 to TRBJ2-5; 9 nucleotides align to TRBD1. Germline lookup yields CDR1 MGHRA and CDR2 YSYEKL. J lost 0 bases, V lost 0 bases, and 5 bases had no gene match. The CDR3 covers 17 residues. The CDR3 DNA sequence: TGCGCCAGCAGCCAAGAGAGGGGGACAGGGTACCAAGAGACCCAGTACTTC. Amino acid sequence: CASSQERGTGYQETQYF.

In this sample, this clone turned up a few times. The J gene is TRBJ1-5, the V gene TRBV28; 7 nucleotides line up with TRBD1. Germline-derived CDR1 and CDR2 are MDHEN and SYDVKM. The CDR3 sequence is 13 residues long. J gave up 2 bases and V 5 bases, and 0 bases lay outside the gene matches. DNA of the CDR3: TGTGCCAGCAGTCAGGGGGGCAATCAGCCCCAGCATTTT. The encoded protein is CASSQGGNQPQHF.

The V call is TRBV25-1, the J call TRBJ2-3, with a tentative D call TRBD1 (7 bases). In germline, CDR1 is MGHDK, CDR2 SYGVNS. The CDR3 length is 15 residues. V lost 0 bases to trimming and J lost 6 bases, with 13 bases between them. The CDR3 DNA follows: TGTGCCAGCAGTGAATACGGAGGGGGCGGCGATACGCAGTATTTT. This gives the protein CASSEYGGGGDTQYF.

This chain joins TRBV4-3 and TRBJ2-7, with TRBD1 matching over 9 bases. With V trimmed by 0 bases and J by 1 base, 4 bases remained unmatched. Germline-derived CDR1 and CDR2 are LGHNA and YSLEER. This CDR3 spans 16 amino acids. This CDR3 reads CASSQEPGQGSYEQYF. The CDR3 nucleotides read TGCGCCAGCAGCCAAGAACCGGGACAGGGTTCCTACGAGCAGTACTTC.

The V gene is TRBV11-2, the J gene TRBJ1-4; D possibly corresponds to TRBD1 (6 bases). This CDR3 region has 16 residues. V lost 2 bases, J lost 8 bases, and 18 bases lay in between. Germline CDR1 and CDR2: SGHAT and FQNNGV. The DNA for the CDR3 is TGTGCCAGCAGCTTAATTGGGCACAGGGAGAAAGAAAAACTGTTTTTT. This sequence encodes CASSLIGHREKEKLFF.

This clone is termed medium-sized. The chain has TRBV2 and TRBJ1-1; D might be TRBD1 (6 bases). The germline gives CDR1 SNHLY, CDR2 FYNNEI. The V end lost 6 bases, the J end lost 1 base, and 15 bases lay between the germline ends. This CDR3 has 15 amino acids. The CDR3 loop is CASRKAGHSNTEAFF. The DNA of the CDR3 is TGTGCCAGCAGGAAAGCGGGACATTCGAACACTGAAGCTTTCTTT.

The CDR3 sequence is CASSLDRGYEQYF. CDR3 nucleotide sequence: TGCGCCAGCAGCTTGGACAGGGGCTACGAGCAGTACTTC. J is TRBJ2-7 and V is TRBV5-1; 7 bases fit TRBD1. Germline CDR1 SGHRS, CDR2 YFSETQ. V shed 0 bases, J shed 3 bases, and the junction held 0 bases outside the gene matches. CDR3 length: 13 residues.

The J gene is TRBJ2-6, the V gene TRBV15, with D possibly TRBD1 on 5 matching bases. The V end lost 5 bases, the J end lost 4 bases, and 9 bases lay between the germline ends. The CDR3 is 14 amino acids. The V gene's germline CDR1 is LNHNV and CDR2 YYDKDF (reference sequence). The CDR3 DNA reads as TGTGCCACCAGCCCCAGGGAAGGGGCCAACGTCCTGACTTTC. Its translation: CATSPREGANVLTF.

The rearrangement uses TRBV2 and TRBJ2-3; no definite D call. V was cut by 4 bases and J by 5 bases, with 7 bases left in between. There are 12 residues in the CDR3. Germline-derived CDR1 and CDR2 are SNHLY and FYNNEI. The CDR3 DNA reads TGTGCCAGCAGTGTCAGTCTAGATACGCAGTATTTT. Its protein is CASSVSLDTQYF.

The V call is TRBV4-3, the J call TRBJ1-2, with D possibly TRBD1 on 6 matching bases. Germline V CDR1 and CDR2: LGHNA, YSLEER. V dropped 3 bases and J dropped 4 bases, with 18 bases sitting between them. This CDR3 spans 16 amino acids. The CDR3 nucleotides read TGCGCCAGCAGCCACCGACATGATACAGGGCTCTATGGCTACACCTTC. Translated: CASSHRHDTGLYGYTF.

V usage is TRBV9 and J usage is TRBJ1-4; D unresolved. V gave up 1 base and J gave up 3 bases, with 10 bases separating them. This CDR3 has 15 amino acids. Germline V gene lookup returns CDR1 SGDLS and CDR2 YYNGEE. The chain's CDR3 is CASSVFDNSNEKLFF. As DNA, the CDR3 is TGTGCCAGCAGCGTATTCGACAATTCTAATGAAAAACTGTTTTTT.